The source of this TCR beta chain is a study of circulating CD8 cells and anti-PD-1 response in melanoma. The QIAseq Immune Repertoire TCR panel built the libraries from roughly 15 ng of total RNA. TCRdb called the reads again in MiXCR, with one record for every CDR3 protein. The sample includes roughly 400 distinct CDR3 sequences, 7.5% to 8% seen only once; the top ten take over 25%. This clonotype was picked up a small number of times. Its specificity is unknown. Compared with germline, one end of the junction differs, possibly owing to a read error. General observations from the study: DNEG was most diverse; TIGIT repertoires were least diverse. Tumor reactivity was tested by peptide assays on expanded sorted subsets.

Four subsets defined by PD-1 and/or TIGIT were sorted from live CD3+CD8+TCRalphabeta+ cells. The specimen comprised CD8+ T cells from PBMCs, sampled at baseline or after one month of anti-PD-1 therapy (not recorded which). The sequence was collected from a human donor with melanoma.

The CDR3 DNA is TGTGCCAGCAACTTCATTGGACAGCCCAATGAACAGTTCTTC. It yields the protein CASNFIGQPNEQFF. The chain joins TRBV27 to TRBJ2-1, with D possibly matching TRBD1 (6 bases). This CDR3 spans 14 amino acids. The germline V gene encodes CDR1 MNHEY and CDR2 SMNVEV (reference sequence).